This T cell receptor beta chain was sequenced during a study of OX40 agonist ivuxolimab in advanced cancers. This clone was counted only a few times. As yet, its antigen is unknown. Study outcomes and limitations: CD8+ T cells showed, on average, more clonal expansion than CD4+ cells.

The CDR3 has 13 residues. Looked up from germline, CDR1 is SQVTM and CDR2 is ANQGSEA. V lost 6 bases and J 0 bases, leaving 11 bases between the germline ends. Excluded were patients having autoimmune disease history or systemic immunosuppression. Sequencing used immunoSEQ multiplex PCR; TCRdb keeps in-frame clones, though not all of them. The sample records roughly 65,000 clones, 70% to 85% being singletons. The chain has TRBV29-1 and TRBJ1-1; no definite D call. Sequenced here: CD4+ or CD8+ T cells sorted from blood, sampled in a trial of the OX40 agonist ivuxolimab. The sequence was collected from an adult with an advanced solid tumor such as melanoma, head and neck, liver or kidney cancer. The CDR3 coding sequence is TGCAGCGTCGGTGGCGGGTTGAACACTGAAGCTTTCTTT. Translated: CSVGGGLNTEAFF.